This TCR beta chain was recovered during a study of Graves' ophthalmopathy and Graves' hyperthyroidism. This CDR3 is 17 amino acids long. CDR1 is MNHNS, CDR2 SASEGT, per germline. V trimming: 7 bases; J trimming: 5 bases; junction bases outside the gene matches: 13. Researchers took RNA transcripts and amplified TCR beta CDR3 regions from them. The workflow started with a first-round RT-PCR run with HTBI primers and then moved on to a second-round multiplex PCR. TCRdb passed the multiplex PCR reads through MiXCR, listing each CDR3 protein once. The profile shows around 1,000,000 distinct CDR3 sequences, about two fifths of them singletons. Details on this clonotype: The antigen is unknown.

Study-level points and caveats: A classifier, a 13-signature model, separated ophthalmopathy from stable hyperthyroidism with more than 85% sensitivity and 75% to 82% specificity.

Sequenced: peripheral blood or thyroid tissue (not recorded which). The TCR was taken from an adult man with Graves' hyperthyroidism. The V and J genes are TRBV6-1 and TRBJ1-5; 11 bases match TRBD1. CDR3 region: CASNLGTGGFEHQPQHF. Written as DNA, the CDR3 is TGTGCCAGCAACCTTGGGACAGGGGGTTTCGAGCATCAGCCCCAGCATTTT.